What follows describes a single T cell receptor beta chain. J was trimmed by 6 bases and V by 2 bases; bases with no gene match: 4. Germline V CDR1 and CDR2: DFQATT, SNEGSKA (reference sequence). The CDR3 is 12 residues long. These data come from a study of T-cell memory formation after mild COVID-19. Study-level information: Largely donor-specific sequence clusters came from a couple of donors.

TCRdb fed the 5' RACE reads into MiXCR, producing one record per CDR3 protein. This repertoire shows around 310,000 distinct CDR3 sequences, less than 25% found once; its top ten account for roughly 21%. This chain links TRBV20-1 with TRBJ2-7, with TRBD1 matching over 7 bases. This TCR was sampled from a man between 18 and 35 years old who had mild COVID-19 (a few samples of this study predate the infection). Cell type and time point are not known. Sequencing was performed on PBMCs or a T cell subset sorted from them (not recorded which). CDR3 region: CSARSQGSEQYF. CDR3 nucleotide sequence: TGCAGTGCTAGATCACAGGGGTCCGAGCAGTACTTC.